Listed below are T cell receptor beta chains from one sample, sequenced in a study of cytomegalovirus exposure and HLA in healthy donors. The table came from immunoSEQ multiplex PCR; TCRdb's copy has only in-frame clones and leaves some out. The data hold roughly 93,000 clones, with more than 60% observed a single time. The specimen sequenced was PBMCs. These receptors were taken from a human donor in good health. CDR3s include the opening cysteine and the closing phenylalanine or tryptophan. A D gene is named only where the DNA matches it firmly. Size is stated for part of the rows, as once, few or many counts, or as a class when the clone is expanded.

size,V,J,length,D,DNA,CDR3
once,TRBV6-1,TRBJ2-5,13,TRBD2,TGTGCCAGCAGTCAGGGAGGGTTAGAGACCCAGTACTTC,CASSQGGLETQYF
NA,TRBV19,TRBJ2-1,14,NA,TGTGCCAGTAGAACCCGCCAAGGGGGGGGTGAGCAGTTCTTC,CASRTRQGGGEQFF
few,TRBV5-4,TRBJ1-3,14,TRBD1,TGTGCCAGCAGCGTGGGACAGGGTAGGAACACCATATATTTT,CASSVGQGRNTIYF
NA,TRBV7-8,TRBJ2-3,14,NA,TGTGCCAGCAGCTTAGCTCTAGCGCCAGATACGCAGTATTTT,CASSLALAPDTQYF
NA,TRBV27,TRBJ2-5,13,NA,TGTGCCAGCAGTTTACGACTCCAAGAGACCCAGTACTTC,CASSLRLQETQYF
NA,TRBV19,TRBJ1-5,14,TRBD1,TGTGCCAGTAGTTCAGGGGGGATCCGGCAGCCCCAGCATTTT,CASSSGGIRQPQHF
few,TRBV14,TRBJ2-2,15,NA,TGTGCCAGCAGCCAAGTTGCAGGTCCCACCGGGGAGCTGTTTTTT,CASSQVAGPTGELFF
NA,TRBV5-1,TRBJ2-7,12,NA,TGCGCCAGCAGCTTACTACTGGGCGAGCAGTACTTC,CASSLLLGEQYF
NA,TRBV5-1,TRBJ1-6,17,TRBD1,TGCGCCAGCAGCTTGCTAACCGGGACAGAGGGCGGTTCACCCCTCCACTTT,CASSLLTGTEGGSPLHF
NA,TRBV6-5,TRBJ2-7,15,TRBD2,TGTGCCAGCAGTTACCTAGCGGGGGGCCTGGGGGAGCAGTACTTC,CASSYLAGGLGEQYF
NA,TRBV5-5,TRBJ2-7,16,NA,TGTGCCAGCAGCCGACGACCGGACAGCTCTTGGGAGGAGCAGTACTTC,CASSRRPDSSWEEQYF
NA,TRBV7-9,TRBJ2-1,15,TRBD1,TGTGCCAGCAGGAAGGGGGCCTCGGGTGGTAATGAGCAGTTCTTC,CASRKGASGGNEQFF
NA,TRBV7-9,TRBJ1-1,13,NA,TGTGCCAGCAGCTTAGCGCAGGGACTTGAAGCTTTCTTT,CASSLAQGLEAFF
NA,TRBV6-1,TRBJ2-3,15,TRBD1,TGTGCCAGCAGCCGGACAGGGTCGGGCCCAGATACGCAGTATTTT,CASSRTGSGPDTQYF
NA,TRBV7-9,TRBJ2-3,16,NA,TGTGCCAGCAGCCTAGAGAGGGACTTGAGCACAGATACGCAGTATTTT,CASSLERDLSTDTQYF
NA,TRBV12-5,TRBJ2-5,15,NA,TGTGCTAGTGGTTTGGTAACACCGATTCAAGAGACCCAGTACTTC,CASGLVTPIQETQYF
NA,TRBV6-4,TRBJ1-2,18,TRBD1,TGTGCCAGCAGTGAGTTCCCCGGGACAGGGGGCCTAAGCTATGGCTACACCTTC,CASSEFPGTGGLSYGYTF
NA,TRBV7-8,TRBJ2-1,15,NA,TGTGCCAGCAGCTTAGACCACAGCTCCTACAATGAGCAGTTCTTC,CASSLDHSSYNEQFF
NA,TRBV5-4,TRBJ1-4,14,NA,TGTGCCAGCAGCCCCAAAGGGGGGGACGAAAAACTGTTTTTT,CASSPKGGDEKLFF
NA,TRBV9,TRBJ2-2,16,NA,TGTGCCAGCAGCGTAGGTGACCAACGGAGGGCCGGGGAGCTGTTTTTT,CASSVGDQRRAGELFF
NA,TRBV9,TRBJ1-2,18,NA,TGTGCCAGCAGCGCCGACGGGAGTGAAGTTCGGGGCCATTATGGCTACACCTTC,CASSADGSEVRGHYGYTF
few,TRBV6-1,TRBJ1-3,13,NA,TGTGCCCTCAGGCAGCACTCTGGAAACACCATATATTTT,CALRQHSGNTIYF
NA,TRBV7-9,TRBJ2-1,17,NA,TGTGCCAGCAGTTCACCCACAGGGTATCGTGAAGACAATGAGCAGTTCTTC,CASSSPTGYREDNEQFF
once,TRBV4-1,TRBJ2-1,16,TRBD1,TGCGCCAGCAGCCAACGGGCAGGGGGACCTTACAATGAGCAGTTCTTC,CASSQRAGGPYNEQFF
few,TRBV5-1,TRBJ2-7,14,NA,TGCGCCAGCAGCTTGGGGGACACGTCCTACGAGCAGTACTTC,CASSLGDTSYEQYF
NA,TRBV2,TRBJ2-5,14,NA,TGTGCCAGCAGTGAGATTCGACACATGGAGACCCAGTACTTC,CASSEIRHMETQYF
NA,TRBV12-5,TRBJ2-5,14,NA,TGTGCTAGTGGTTTGTCTTCAGAGGGGGACACCCAGTACTTC,CASGLSSEGDTQYF
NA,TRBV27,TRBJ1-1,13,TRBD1,TGTGCCAGCAGTGAAATCGGACAGGGGTGGGCTTTCTTT,CASSEIGQGWAFF
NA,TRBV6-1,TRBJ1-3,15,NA,TGTGCCAGCAGTCCCCTCCGGTTATCTGGAAACACCATATATTTT,CASSPLRLSGNTIYF
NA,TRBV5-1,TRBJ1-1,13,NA,TGCGCCAGCGTCGGGGTCTTGAACACTGAAGCTTTCTTT,CASVGVLNTEAFF
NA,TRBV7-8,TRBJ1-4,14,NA,TGTGCCAGCAGCCCGCCTGGGCCTAATGAAAAACTGTTTTTT,CASSPPGPNEKLFF
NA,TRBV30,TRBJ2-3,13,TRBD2,TGTGCCTGGAAGGCTAGCGGGAGGGATACGCAGTATTTT,CAWKASGRDTQYF
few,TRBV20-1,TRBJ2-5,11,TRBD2,TGCAGTGCCGAGACTAGCAAGACCCAGTACTTC,CSAETSKTQYF
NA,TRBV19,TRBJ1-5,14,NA,TGTGCCAGTAGTATGAGCACAGCTAATCAGCCCCAGCATTTT,CASSMSTANQPQHF
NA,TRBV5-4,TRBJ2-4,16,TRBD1,TGTGCCAGCAGTACTGTCACAGGGGAAGCCAAAAACATTCAGTACTTC,CASSTVTGEAKNIQYF
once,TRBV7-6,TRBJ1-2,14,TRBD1,TGTGCCAGCAGCTCAGACACGACAGGGGAAGGCTACACCTTC,CASSSDTTGEGYTF
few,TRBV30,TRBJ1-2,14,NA,TGTGCCTGGAGTCCCATCTCGGCGGAGTATGGCTACACCTTC,CAWSPISAEYGYTF
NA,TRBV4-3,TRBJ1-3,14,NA,TGCGCCAGCAGCCACGGAGTCTCTGGAAACACCATATATTTT,CASSHGVSGNTIYF
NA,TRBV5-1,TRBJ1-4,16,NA,TGCGCCAGCAGCCCTGGGGGGGGACTAACTAATGAAAAACTGTTTTTT,CASSPGGGLTNEKLFF
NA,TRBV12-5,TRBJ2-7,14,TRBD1,TGTGCTAGTGGTCCCGGGACAGGCCACTACGAGCAGTACTTC,CASGPGTGHYEQYF
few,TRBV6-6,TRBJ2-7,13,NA,TGTGCCAGCAGTTACTCGTCCGAGTACGAGCAGTACTTC,CASSYSSEYEQYF
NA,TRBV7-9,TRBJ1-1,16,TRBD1,TGTGCCAGCAGCACCTACGGGGGGACAGGGAGCACTGAAGCTTTCTTT,CASSTYGGTGSTEAFF
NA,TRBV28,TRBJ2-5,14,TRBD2,TGTGCCAGCAGTATCCCCCTAGCGGGTGAGACCCAGTACTTC,CASSIPLAGETQYF
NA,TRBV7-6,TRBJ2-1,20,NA,TGTGCCAGCAGCCCAAGGACAGGGGCTGATAGCGGGGGGTATTACAATGAGCAGTTCTTC,CASSPRTGADSGGYYNEQFF
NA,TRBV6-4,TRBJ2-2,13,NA,TGTGCCAGCGCGGAGCGGGACACCGGGGAGCTGTTTTTT,CASAERDTGELFF